The 2 T cell receptor beta chains listed next were all sequenced from one sample in a study of T cells after yellow fever vaccination. TCRdb processed the 5' RACE reads anew with MiXCR; each CDR3 protein has one entry. This sample has some 560,000 distinct CDR3 sequences; around 21% occur once, and the top ten carry 14%. The input for sequencing was PBMCs, taken 15 days after the yellow fever booster vaccination. The receptors here all came from a man younger than 40 who received the YFV17D yellow fever vaccine.

Of note for this clonotype: The junction does not match germline at one end; this may be a read error. The chain joins TRBV6-2 or TRBV6-3 to TRBJ2-7, with a tentative D call TRBD2 (5 bases). The CDR3 contains 15 residues. Per germline, CDR1 MNHEY and CDR2 SVGEGT. This CDR3 is CASSYLGGRSYERYF. The CDR3 DNA follows: TGTGCCAGCAGTTACCTCGGTGGGAGAAGCTACGAGCGGTACTTC.

This clonotype has more than one count but fewer than ten. The chain joins TRBV5-4 to TRBJ2-5; TRBD1 might be the D (5 bases). In germline, CDR1 is SGHNT, CDR2 YYREEE (reference sequence). The CDR3 runs to 16 residues. V lost 1 base, J lost 2 bases, and 15 bases lay in between. DNA of the CDR3: TGTGCCAGCAGCTTGTTAACAGGCCGAAGACAAGAGACCCAGTACTTC. This codes for CASSLLTGRRQETQYF.